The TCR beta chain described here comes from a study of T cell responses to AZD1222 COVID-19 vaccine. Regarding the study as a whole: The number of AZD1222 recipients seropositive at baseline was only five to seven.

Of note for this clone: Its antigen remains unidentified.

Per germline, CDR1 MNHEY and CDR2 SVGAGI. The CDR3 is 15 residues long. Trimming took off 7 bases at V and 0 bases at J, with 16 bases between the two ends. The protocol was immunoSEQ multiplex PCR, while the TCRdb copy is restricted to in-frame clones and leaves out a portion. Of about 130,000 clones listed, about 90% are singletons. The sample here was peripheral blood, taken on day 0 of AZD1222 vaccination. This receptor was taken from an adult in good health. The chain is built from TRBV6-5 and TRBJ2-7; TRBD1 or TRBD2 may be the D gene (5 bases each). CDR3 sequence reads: CASNDGAAASYEQYF. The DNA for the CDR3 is TGTGCCAGCAACGACGGGGCAGCAGCCTCCTACGAGCAGTACTTC.